The 9 T cell receptor beta chains below come from one sample, sequenced in a study of vaccination and CD4 T cells after COVID-19. Cultured CD4+ T cell DNA was sequenced using the Oncomine TCR Beta short-read assay. TCRdb recomputed calls from the PCR reads with MiXCR, one row per CDR3 protein. This sample has 20,000 or so distinct CDR3 sequences; roughly 45% occur once, and the top ten carry 9.9%. Time point specified: late sampling 161 to 241 days after vaccination in a few convalescent patients. The treatment here: approximately 9-day PBMC culture with coronavirus spike peptide pools or control peptides (ViraFEST assay). For these receptors, no antigen is known. The sequenced sample was CD4+ T cells from blood, cultured in vitro, obtained about 7 months after SARS-CoV-2 vaccination. Receptors originate from a human donor who had recovered from COVID-19.

The chain combines TRBV24-1 with TRBJ2-1; 7 bases match TRBD1. The CDR3 covers 16 residues. Germline CDR1 KGHDR, CDR2 SFDVKD. V was pared by 2 bases and J by 5 bases, with 8 bases of the junction left unmatched. The CDR3 here is CATSDWSGTDNNEQFF. As DNA, the CDR3 is TGTGCCACCAGTGATTGGTCCGGGACAGATAACAATGAGCAGTTCTTC.

The chain combines TRBV27 with TRBJ2-1; D uncertain. CDR3 length: 13 amino acids. Trimming removed 2 bases at V and 2 bases at J, with 4 bases between. The V gene's germline CDR1 is MNHEY and CDR2 SMNVEV (reference sequence). The DNA of the CDR3 is TGTGCCAGCAGTTTAGCTACCTACAATGAGCAGTTCTTC. This codes for CASSLATYNEQFF.

This chain links TRBV28 with TRBJ1-2; weak D call: TRBD1 (6 bases). Germline CDR1 and CDR2: MDHEN and SYDVKM. The CDR3 has 15 amino acids. V shed 8 bases and J shed 2 bases, with 18 bases lying between them. CDR3 in DNA: TGTGCCAGCTCGAATGGGGGGGCACCAAACTATGGCTACACCTTC. Protein: CASSNGGAPNYGYTF.

V is TRBV6-2 or TRBV6-3 and J is TRBJ2-3, with D perhaps matching TRBD2 (6 bases). This CDR3 region has 15 residues. Germline values: CDR1 MNHEY, CDR2 SVGEGT. The V end was cut by 6 bases, the J end by 2 bases, with 15 bases between. In DNA form, the CDR3 reads TGTGCCAGCAGCTTCGGGGGACTGGTCACAGATACGCAGTATTTT. It encodes CASSFGGLVTDTQYF.

This clonotype turned up a few times. The rearrangement joins TRBV28 to TRBJ1-2, with TRBD1 matching 7 bases. The germline gives CDR1 MDHEN, CDR2 SYDVKM. The CDR3 runs to 13 residues. Trimming took 6 bases from V and 8 from J; bases not matched to a gene: 9. CDR3 sequence reads: CASSQGQIIGYTF. Here the CDR3 DNA reads TGTGCCAGCAGCCAGGGACAGATTATCGGCTACACCTTC.

This chain links TRBV28 with TRBJ2-5; perhaps TRBD1 as D (5 bases). The CDR3 is 13 residues long. Between the trimmed V and J ends, which lost 6 bases and 10 bases, there was a span of 18 bases. Germline loops: CDR1 MDHEN, CDR2 SYDVKM. The CDR3 loop is CASRGGARAGQYF. The CDR3, as DNA: TGTGCCAGCAGGGGTGGGGCCCGCGCAGGCCAGTACTTC.

The chain has TRBV19 and TRBJ1-5; TRBD1 aligns across 8 bases. Losses at the gene ends were 7 bases for V and 4 bases for J; bases not matched to a gene: 12. CDR1 is LNHDA, CDR2 SQIVND, per germline (reference sequence). The CDR3 consists of 16 residues. CDR3 protein: CASITSGTGLNQPQHF. The CDR3 DNA reads TGTGCCAGTATCACCTCCGGGACAGGACTAAATCAGCCCCAGCATTTT. Full variable domain (missing parts from reference TRBV19 and TRBJ1-5): DGGITQSPKYLFRKEGQNVTLSCEQNLNHDAMYWYRQDPGQGLRLIYYSQIVNDFQKGDIAEGYSVSREKKESFPLTVTSAQKNPTAFYLCASITSGTGLNQPQHFGDGTRLSIL.

The rearrangement links TRBV7-9 to TRBJ2-5, with 8 bases fitting TRBD1. This CDR3 spans 18 amino acids. Germline-derived CDR1 and CDR2 are SEHNR and FQNEAQ (reference sequence). The V segment lost 2 bases and the J segment 2 bases; nucleotides outside the gene matches: 13. CDR3 amino acids: CASSLRTGSIGKQETQYF. In DNA, the CDR3 is TGTGCCAGCAGCTTACGGACAGGGTCTATAGGGAAACAAGAGACCCAGTACTTC.

This clonotype has more than one count but fewer than ten. V and J are TRBV20-1 and TRBJ1-1, with D tentatively TRBD1 (5 bases). The CDR3 runs 13 residues. Germline CDR1 and CDR2: DFQATT and SNEGSKA (reference sequence). Trimming cost V 3 bases and J 2 bases, with 10 bases left between them. CDR3 region: CSASPRVNTEAFF. The CDR3 nucleotides read TGCAGTGCTAGCCCCAGGGTCAACACTGAAGCTTTCTTT.